This T cell receptor (beta chain) was sequenced in a study of blood T cell repertoires in COVID-19. Produced via immunoSEQ multiplex PCR; TCRdb's table is partial and in-frame only. This sample has approximately 100,000 clones; approximately 80% occur once, and the top ten carry 6% to 6.5%. Patients in Seattle were enrolled during active infection, then followed longitudinally. Trimming took 1 base from V and 2 from J, leaving 7 bases between them. The germline CDR1 and CDR2 sequences are MDHEN and SYDVKM. The CDR3 covers 14 residues. Sequenced sample: peripheral blood. The chain recombines TRBV28 with TRBJ2-3, with D possibly TRBD2 on 5 matching bases. This sequence originates from an elderly man with COVID-19, enrolled during active disease. The CDR3 spells CASSLLAITDTQYF. CDR3 bases: TGTGCCAGCAGTTTATTAGCGATCACAGATACGCAGTATTTT.